The 5 T cell receptor beta chains presented below share a single source sample, sequenced in a study of cytomegalovirus exposure and HLA in healthy donors. This PCR relied on a set of 60 Vbeta primers and 13 Jbeta primers. Here immunoSEQ multiplex PCR was the method, and the copy in TCRdb shows in-frame clones only, minus some. Seen here are about 160,000 clones, 70% to 85% observed once, and the top ten hold less than 4.5%. Input material: PBMCs. The source is a man younger than 45 in good health and CMV-seropositive.

V and J are TRBV10-2 and TRBJ2-1; D is possibly TRBD2 (5 bases). Germline lookup yields CDR1 WSHSY and CDR2 SAAADI. V dropped 5 bases and J dropped 5 bases, with 16 bases sitting between them. The CDR3 is 15 amino acids. Written as DNA, the CDR3 is TGCGCCAGCAGTAATACCTCCCGGGGAAACAATGAGCAGTTCTTC. Residues: CASSNTSRGNNEQFF.

The chain links TRBV4-1 to TRBJ1-1; a possible D gene is TRBD1 (6 bases). The CDR3 is 15 residues long. The V gene lost 1 base and the J gene lost 11 bases, with 20 bases spanning the gap. Germline loops: CDR1 MGHRA, CDR2 YSYEKL. The CDR3 is CASSQVGPIGTRAFF. In nucleotides, the CDR3 is TGCGCCAGCAGCCAAGTAGGTCCCATTGGGACAAGGGCTTTCTTT.

This chain connects TRBV10-3 to TRBJ1-1, with unresolved D. Germline V gene data show CDR1 as ENHRY and CDR2 as SYGVKD. The CDR3 runs to 14 residues. V shed 2 bases and J shed 0 bases, with 7 bases lying between them. This chain's CDR3 is CAISENRVNTEAFF. The CDR3 DNA reads TGTGCCATCAGTGAGAACAGAGTGAACACTGAAGCTTTCTTT.

This chain uses TRBV15 with TRBJ2-7, with 9 bases that match TRBD2. With V trimmed by 0 bases and J by 7 bases, 7 bases remained unmatched. Germline assignment: CDR1 LNHNV and CDR2 YYDKDF (reference sequence). CDR3 length: 15 residues. DNA for the CDR3: TGTGCCACCAGCAGAGATCGCAGGGCGGGAGGGGAGCAGTACTTC. Its translation: CATSRDRRAGGEQYF.

The chain joins TRBV18 to TRBJ2-1; D possibly corresponds to TRBD2 (6 bases). CDR1 and CDR2 from the germline V gene are KGHSH and LQKENI. With 1 base removed from V and 4 bases from J, the gap between germline ends came to 11 bases. The CDR3 loop spans 15 amino acids. CDR3 in amino acids: CASSPRRETYNEQFF. CDR3 nucleotides: TGTGCCAGCTCACCACGGAGGGAAACATACAATGAGCAGTTCTTC.